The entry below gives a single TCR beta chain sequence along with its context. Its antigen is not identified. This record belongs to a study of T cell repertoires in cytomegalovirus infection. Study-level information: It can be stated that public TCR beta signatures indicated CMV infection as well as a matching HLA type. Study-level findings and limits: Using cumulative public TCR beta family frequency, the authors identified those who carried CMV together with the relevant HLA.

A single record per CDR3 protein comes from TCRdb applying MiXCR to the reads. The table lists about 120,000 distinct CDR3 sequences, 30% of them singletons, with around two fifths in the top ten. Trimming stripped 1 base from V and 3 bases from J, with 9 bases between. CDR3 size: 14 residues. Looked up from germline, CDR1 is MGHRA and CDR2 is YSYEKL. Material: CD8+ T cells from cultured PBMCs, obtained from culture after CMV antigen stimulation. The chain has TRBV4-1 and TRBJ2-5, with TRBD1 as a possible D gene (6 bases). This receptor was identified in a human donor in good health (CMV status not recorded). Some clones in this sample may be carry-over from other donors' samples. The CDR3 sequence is CASSQAPGEETQYF. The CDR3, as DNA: TGCGCCAGCAGCCAAGCGCCAGGGGAAGAGACCCAGTACTTC.